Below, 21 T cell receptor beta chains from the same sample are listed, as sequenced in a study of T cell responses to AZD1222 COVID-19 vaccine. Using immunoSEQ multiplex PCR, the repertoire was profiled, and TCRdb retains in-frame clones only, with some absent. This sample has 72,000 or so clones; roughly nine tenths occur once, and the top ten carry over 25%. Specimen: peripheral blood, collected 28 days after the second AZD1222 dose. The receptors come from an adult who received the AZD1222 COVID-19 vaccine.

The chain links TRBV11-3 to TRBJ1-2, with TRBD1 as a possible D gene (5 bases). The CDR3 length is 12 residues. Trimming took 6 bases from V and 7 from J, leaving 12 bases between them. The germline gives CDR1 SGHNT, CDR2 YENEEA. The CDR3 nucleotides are TGTGCCAGCAGTTCTGGGGGGATTGGCTACACCTTC. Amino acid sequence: CASSSGGIGYTF.

The CDR3 spells CAIRESRESGELFF. As DNA, the CDR3 is TGTGCCATCCGAGAAAGCCGGGAGTCCGGGGAGCTGTTTTTT. V gene TRBV10-3 combines with J gene TRBJ2-2, with D possibly TRBD2 on 6 matching bases. Trimming removed 8 bases from V and 6 bases from J, with 16 bases in between. The CDR3 runs 14 residues. Germline values: CDR1 ENHRY, CDR2 SYGVKD.

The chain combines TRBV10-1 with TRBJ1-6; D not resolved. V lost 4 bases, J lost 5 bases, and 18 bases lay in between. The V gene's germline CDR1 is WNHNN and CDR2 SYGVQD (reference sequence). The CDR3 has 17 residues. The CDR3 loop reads CASSAGLPPINNSPLHF. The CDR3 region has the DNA TGCGCCAGCAGTGCCGGACTCCCACCTATTAATAATTCACCCCTCCACTTT.

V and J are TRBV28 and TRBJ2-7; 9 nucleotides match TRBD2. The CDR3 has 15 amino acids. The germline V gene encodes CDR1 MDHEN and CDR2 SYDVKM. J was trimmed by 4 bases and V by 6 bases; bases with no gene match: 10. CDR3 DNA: TGTGCCAGCAGCCCCGCGCTAGCGGGATCATACGAGCAGTACTTC. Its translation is CASSPALAGSYEQYF.

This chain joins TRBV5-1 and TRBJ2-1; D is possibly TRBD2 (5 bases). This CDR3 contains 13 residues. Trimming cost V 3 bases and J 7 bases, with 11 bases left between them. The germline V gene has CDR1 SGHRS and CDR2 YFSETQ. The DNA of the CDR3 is TGCGCCAGCAGCTCGCTGGGCGGGAATGAGCAGTTCTTC. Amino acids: CASSSLGGNEQFF.

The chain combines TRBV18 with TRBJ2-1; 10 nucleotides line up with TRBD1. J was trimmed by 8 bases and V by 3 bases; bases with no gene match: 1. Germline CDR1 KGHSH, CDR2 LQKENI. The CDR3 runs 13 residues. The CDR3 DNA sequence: TGTGCCAGCTCACCTGGGACAGGGGATGAGCAGTTCTTC. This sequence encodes CASSPGTGDEQFF.

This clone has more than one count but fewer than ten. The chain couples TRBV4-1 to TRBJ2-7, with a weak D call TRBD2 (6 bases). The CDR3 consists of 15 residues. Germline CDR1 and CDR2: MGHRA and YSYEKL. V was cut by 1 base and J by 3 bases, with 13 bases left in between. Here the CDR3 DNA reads TGCGCCAGCAGCCAAGTCGGAGTAGCGGACTACGAGCAGTACTTC. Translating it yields CASSQVGVADYEQYF.

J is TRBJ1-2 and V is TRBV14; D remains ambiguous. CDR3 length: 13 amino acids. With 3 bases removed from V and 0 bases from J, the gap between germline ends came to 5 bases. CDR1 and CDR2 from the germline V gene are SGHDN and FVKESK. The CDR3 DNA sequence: TGTGCCAGCAGCCAGAGAACTAACTATGGCTACACCTTC. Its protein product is CASSQRTNYGYTF.

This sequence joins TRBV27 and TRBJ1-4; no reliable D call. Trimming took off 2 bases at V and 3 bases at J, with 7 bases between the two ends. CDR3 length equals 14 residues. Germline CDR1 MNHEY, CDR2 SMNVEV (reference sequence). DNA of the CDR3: TGTGCCAGCAGTTTAGCCGGAGCTAATGAAAAACTGTTTTTT. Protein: CASSLAGANEKLFF.

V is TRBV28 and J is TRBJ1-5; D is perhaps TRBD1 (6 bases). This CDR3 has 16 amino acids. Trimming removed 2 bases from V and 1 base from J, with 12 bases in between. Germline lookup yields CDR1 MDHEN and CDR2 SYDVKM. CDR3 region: CASSLTGRLSNQPQHF. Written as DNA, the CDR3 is TGTGCCAGCAGTTTAACAGGGCGTCTCAGCAATCAGCCCCAGCATTTT.

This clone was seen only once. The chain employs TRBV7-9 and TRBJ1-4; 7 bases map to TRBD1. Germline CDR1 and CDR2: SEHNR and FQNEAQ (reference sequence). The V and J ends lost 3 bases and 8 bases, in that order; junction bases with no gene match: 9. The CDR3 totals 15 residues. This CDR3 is CASSLGRGRIEKLFF. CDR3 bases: TGTGCCAGCAGCTTGGGTAGGGGGCGTATAGAAAAACTGTTTTTT.

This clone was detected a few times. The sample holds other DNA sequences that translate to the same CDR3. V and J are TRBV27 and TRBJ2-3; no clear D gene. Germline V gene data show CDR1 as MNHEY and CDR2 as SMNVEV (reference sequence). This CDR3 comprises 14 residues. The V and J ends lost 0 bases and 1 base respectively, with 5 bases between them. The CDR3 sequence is CASSLSAGTDTQYF. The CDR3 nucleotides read TGTGCCAGCAGTTTATCAGCAGGCACAGATACGCAGTATTTT.

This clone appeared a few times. The CDR3 protein is CASSQDSHLSYEQYF. Written as DNA, the CDR3 is TGCGCCAGCAGCCAAGACAGTCACCTATCCTACGAGCAGTACTTC. The chain links TRBV4-3 to TRBJ2-7; D gene uncertain. The V gene's germline CDR1 is LGHNA and CDR2 YSLEER. The V gene lost 0 bases and the J gene lost 1 base, with 10 bases spanning the gap. This CDR3 contains 15 residues.

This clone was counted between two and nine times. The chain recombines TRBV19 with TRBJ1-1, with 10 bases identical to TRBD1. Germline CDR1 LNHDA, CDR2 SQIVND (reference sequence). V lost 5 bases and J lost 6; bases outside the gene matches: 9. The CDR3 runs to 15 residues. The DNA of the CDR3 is TGTGCCAGTAGTCCCTCGGGACAGGGGATGGCTGAAGCTTTCTTT. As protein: CASSPSGQGMAEAFF.

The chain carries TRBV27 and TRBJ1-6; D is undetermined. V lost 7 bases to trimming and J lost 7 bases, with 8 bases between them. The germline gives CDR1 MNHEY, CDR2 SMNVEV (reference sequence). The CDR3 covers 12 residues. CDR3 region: CASTQANSPLHF. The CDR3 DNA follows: TGTGCCAGCACCCAAGCAAATTCACCCCTCCACTTT.

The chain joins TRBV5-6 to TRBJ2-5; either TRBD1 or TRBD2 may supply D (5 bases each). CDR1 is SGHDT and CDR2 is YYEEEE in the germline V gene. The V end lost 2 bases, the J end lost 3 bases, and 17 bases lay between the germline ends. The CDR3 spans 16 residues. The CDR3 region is CASSFRWDAGEETQYF. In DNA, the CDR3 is TGTGCCAGCAGCTTTAGGTGGGACGCCGGGGAAGAGACCCAGTACTTC.

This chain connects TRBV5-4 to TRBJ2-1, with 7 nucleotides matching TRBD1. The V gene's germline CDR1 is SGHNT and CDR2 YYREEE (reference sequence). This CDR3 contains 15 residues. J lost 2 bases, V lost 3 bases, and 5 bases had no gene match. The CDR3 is CASSSRDRPYNEQFF. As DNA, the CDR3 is TGTGCCAGCAGCTCCAGGGACAGACCCTACAATGAGCAGTTCTTC.

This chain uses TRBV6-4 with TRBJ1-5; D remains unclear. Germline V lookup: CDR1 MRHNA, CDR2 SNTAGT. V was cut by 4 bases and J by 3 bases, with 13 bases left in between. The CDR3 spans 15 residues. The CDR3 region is CASSVFGVLNQPQHF. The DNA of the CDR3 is TGTGCCAGCAGTGTTTTTGGGGTTCTCAATCAGCCCCAGCATTTT.

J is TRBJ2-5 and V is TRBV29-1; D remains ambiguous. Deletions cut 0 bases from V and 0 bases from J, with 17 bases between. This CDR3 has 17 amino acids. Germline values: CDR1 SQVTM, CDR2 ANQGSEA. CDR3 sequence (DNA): TGCAGCGTTGAAGATAAAAGGGCGCATCTGTACCAAGAGACCCAGTACTTC. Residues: CSVEDKRAHLYQETQYF.

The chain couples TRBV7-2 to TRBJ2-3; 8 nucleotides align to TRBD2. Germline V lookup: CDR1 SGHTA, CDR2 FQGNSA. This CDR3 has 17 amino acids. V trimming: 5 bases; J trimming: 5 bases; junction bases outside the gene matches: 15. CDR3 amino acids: CASSPQVISGIQDTQYF. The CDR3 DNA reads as TGTGCCAGCAGCCCCCAGGTGATTAGCGGGATTCAAGATACGCAGTATTTT.

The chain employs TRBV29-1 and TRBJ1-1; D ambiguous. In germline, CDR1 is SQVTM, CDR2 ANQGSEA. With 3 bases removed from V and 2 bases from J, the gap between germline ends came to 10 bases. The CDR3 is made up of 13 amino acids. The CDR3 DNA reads TGCAGCGTTGAGGTGGGCAGAAACACTGAAGCTTTCTTT. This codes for CSVEVGRNTEAFF.